Presented here are 26 T cell receptor beta chains from one specimen sequenced in a study of long-term antiretroviral therapy in people with HIV. This was the immunoSEQ v3.0 assay at survey level. Sequencing used immunoSEQ multiplex PCR; TCRdb keeps in-frame clones, though not all of them. The sample comprises 25,000 to 35,000 clones, about 94% of which are singletons, and 2.7% rests with the top ten. The sample was unsorted PBMCs, taken 7.4 years after starting antiretroviral therapy. The origin of the receptors is a man aged 45 to 65 with HIV.

The rearrangement links TRBV19 to TRBJ2-6; TRBD1 aligns across 8 bases. This CDR3 is built from 15 residues. From germline, CDR1 is LNHDA and CDR2 SQIVND (reference sequence). V trimming: 8 bases; J trimming: 0 bases; junction bases outside the gene matches: 3. DNA of the CDR3: TGTGCCAGTGGACAGGGTCTCTCTGGGGCCAACGTCCTGACTTTC. As protein: CASGQGLSGANVLTF.

This clone was recorded only once. The V call is TRBV28, the J call TRBJ2-6; TRBD2 matches 9 bases. This CDR3 has 15 residues. The germline V gene encodes CDR1 MDHEN and CDR2 SYDVKM. V shed 7 bases, J shed 0 bases, and the junction held 1 base outside the gene matches. CDR3 residues: CASTAGGSGANVLTF. The CDR3 nucleotides read TGTGCCAGCACAGCGGGGGGCTCTGGGGCCAACGTCCTGACTTTC.

The rearrangement links TRBV6-5 to TRBJ1-6; 7 nucleotides align to TRBD1. The CDR3 has 14 amino acids. The junction had 8 bases not matched to a gene; V was cut back by 6 bases and J by 9 bases. Germline-derived CDR1 and CDR2 are MNHEY and SVGAGI. The CDR3 here is CASSEGALSSPLHF. In nucleotides, the CDR3 is TGTGCCAGCAGCGAGGGGGCGCTCAGTTCACCCCTCCACTTT.

The V call is TRBV29-1, the J call TRBJ2-7; D remains unclear. From germline, CDR1 is SQVTM and CDR2 ANQGSEA. The V gene lost 3 bases and the J gene lost 5 bases, with 8 bases spanning the gap. CDR3 length: 11 residues. The CDR3 is CSVDQAHEQYF. CDR3 DNA: TGCAGCGTTGATCAGGCCCACGAGCAGTACTTC.

This rearrangement joins TRBV4-3 to TRBJ2-7; the D is unclear. The CDR3 extends over 13 amino acids. CDR1 is LGHNA, CDR2 YSLEER, per germline. The V end lost 0 bases, the J end lost 2 bases, and 5 bases lay between the germline ends. The CDR3 region is CASSQERTYEQYF. For the CDR3, the DNA is TGCGCCAGCAGCCAAGAAAGGACCTACGAGCAGTACTTC.

This chain connects TRBV18 to TRBJ1-2; D possibly corresponds to TRBD1 (5 bases). The CDR3 contains 15 residues. The V gene lost 3 bases and the J gene lost 1 base, with 12 bases spanning the gap. CDR1 is KGHSH, CDR2 LQKENI, per germline. The CDR3 sequence is CASSPPGGINYGYTF. CDR3 DNA: TGTGCCAGCTCACCTCCGGGGGGAATTAACTATGGCTACACCTTC.

A word on this clone: One end of the junction fails to match germline, which may point to a read error. The chain recombines TRBV13 with TRBJ2-3; 10 bases map to TRBD2. The germline gives CDR1 PRHDT, CDR2 FYEKMQ (reference sequence). CDR3 length equals 16 residues. The CDR3 nucleotides read TGTGCCAGCAGCGTAACCGGGACTAGCGCCACAGGTACGCAGTATTTT. This encodes CASSVTGTSATGTQYF.

V usage is TRBV19 and J usage is TRBJ1-1; perhaps TRBD1 as D (5 bases). Germline CDR1 and CDR2: LNHDA and SQIVND (reference sequence). CDR3 size: 15 residues. V lost 5 bases and J lost 1, with 14 bases in between. The CDR3 sequence: CASSPNWGGNTEAFF. The CDR3 bases are TGTGCCAGTAGTCCAAATTGGGGGGGGAACACTGAAGCTTTCTTT.

In this sample, this clone turned up once. CDR3 coding DNA: TGTGCCAGCAGCCCGATAACGACAGACCTCGGTGAGACCCAGTACTTC. Its translation is CASSPITTDLGETQYF. V usage is TRBV7-8 and J usage is TRBJ2-5, with D perhaps matching TRBD1 (5 bases). The CDR3 sequence is 16 residues long. Germline CDR1 is SGHVS and CDR2 is FQNEAQ. The V and J ends lost 5 bases and 5 bases respectively, with 21 bases between them.

The CDR3 here is CASSIVGTAEAFF. The DNA of the CDR3 is TGTGCCAGTAGTATAGTGGGGACAGCTGAAGCTTTCTTT. The chain recombines TRBV19 with TRBJ1-1; 7 bases match TRBD1. V dropped 1 base and J dropped 6; count of bases not matched to a gene: 2. The CDR3 runs to 13 residues. Germline V gene sequence: CDR1 LNHDA, CDR2 SQIVND (reference sequence).

J is TRBJ1-4 and V is TRBV10-2; D is perhaps TRBD1 (5 bases). The CDR3 is 17 amino acids. From germline, CDR1 is WSHSY and CDR2 SAAADI. The V and J ends lost 6 bases and 5 bases respectively, with 22 bases between them. The CDR3 region has the DNA TGCGCCAGCAGCAGAAAAGACCCCGGGACTTTGAATGAAAAACTGTTTTTT. Translated: CASSRKDPGTLNEKLFF.

This sequence joins TRBV6-5 and TRBJ1-4; the D gene is possibly TRBD1 (6 bases). The CDR3 contains 16 residues. Per the germline V gene, CDR1 is MNHEY and CDR2 is SVGAGI. V was shortened by 2 bases and J by 0 bases, with 10 bases between the two germline ends. The CDR3 loop reads CASSYDRIATNEKLFF. The CDR3 DNA reads TGTGCCAGCAGTTACGACAGGATAGCAACTAATGAAAAACTGTTTTTT.

CDR3 region: CASSLVPALSYEQYF. CDR3 nucleotides: TGTGCCAGCAGCTTGGTCCCAGCCTTGTCCTACGAGCAGTACTTC. The chain employs TRBV5-6 and TRBJ2-7; D is ambiguous. V was clipped by 0 bases and J by 1 base, with 11 bases between them. Germline CDR1 is SGHDT and CDR2 is YYEEEE. The CDR3 contains 15 residues.

The chain has TRBV29-1 and TRBJ2-1; a weak D match, TRBD2 (5 bases). The CDR3 has 13 residues. Trimming cost V 4 bases and J 3 bases, with 10 bases left between them. CDR1 is SQVTM, CDR2 ANQGSEA, per germline. The CDR3 DNA reads as TGCAGCGTTGCGGGGTCTGTCTACAATGAGCAGTTCTTC. Protein: CSVAGSVYNEQFF.

The V gene is TRBV6-1, the J gene TRBJ2-3; maybe TRBD1 (7 bases). V was cut by 1 base and J by 4 bases, with 12 bases left in between. CDR1 and CDR2 from the germline V gene are MNHNS and SASEGT. This CDR3 contains 15 residues. In DNA form, the CDR3 reads TGTGCCAGCAGTGAAGGGAGGGGGCGCCCAGATACGCAGTATTTT. It encodes CASSEGRGRPDTQYF.

Written as DNA, the CDR3 is TGTGCCAGCAGCTCGGGACTAGCGGGGTTGGAGCAGTTCTTC. Residues: CASSSGLAGLEQFF. The chain carries TRBV7-8 and TRBJ2-1; the match to TRBD2 covers 13 bases. The CDR3 is made up of 14 amino acids. Losses at the gene ends were 4 bases for V and 10 bases for J; bases not matched to a gene: 4. CDR1 SGHVS and CDR2 FQNEAQ come from the germline V gene.

The rearrangement links TRBV6-1 to TRBJ2-7, with 11 bases that match TRBD1. With V trimmed by 5 bases and J by 4 bases, 7 bases remained unmatched. The CDR3 extends over 15 amino acids. CDR1 is MNHNS, CDR2 SASEGT, per germline. CDR3 loop: CASSTGTGGLYEQYF. The CDR3 region has the DNA TGTGCCAGCAGTACCGGGACAGGGGGTCTATACGAGCAGTACTTC.

This chain uses TRBV19 with TRBJ2-7; D is perhaps TRBD1 (8 bases). CDR3 length: 16 amino acids. The germline V and J ends were trimmed by 5 bases and 7 bases, with 24 bases remaining between them. The germline gives CDR1 LNHDA, CDR2 SQIVND (reference sequence). The CDR3 bases are TGTGCCAGTAGTCAGGGGGCTAGCGGACCCACCTGGGAGCAGTACTTC. Translated: CASSQGASGPTWEQYF.

This chain uses TRBV2 with TRBJ2-2, with D possibly called TRBD1 or TRBD2 (5 bases each). The V end lost 2 bases, the J end lost 4 bases, and 11 bases lay between the germline ends. The CDR3 contains 15 residues. CDR1 and CDR2 from the germline V gene are SNHLY and FYNNEI. CDR3 protein: CASSEWGSTTGELFF. The CDR3, as DNA: TGTGCCAGCAGTGAATGGGGGAGTACCACCGGGGAGCTGTTTTTT.

This clone was seen only once. The chain uses TRBV27 and TRBJ1-1; TRBD1 agrees at 7 bases. Germline V lookup: CDR1 MNHEY, CDR2 SMNVEV (reference sequence). This CDR3 comprises 15 residues. V was pared by 7 bases and J by 0 bases, with 8 bases of the junction left unmatched. CDR3 loop: CASKSRDSLNTEAFF. CDR3 DNA sequence: TGTGCCAGCAAATCGAGGGACAGCTTGAACACTGAAGCTTTCTTT.

V usage is TRBV29-1 and J usage is TRBJ1-2, with no clear D. Trimming took 7 bases from V and 7 from J, leaving 13 bases between them. Per germline, CDR1 SQVTM and CDR2 ANQGSEA. The CDR3 has 11 amino acids. CDR3 sequence: CSGYDDGGYTF. The CDR3 coding sequence is TGCAGCGGCTACGACGACGGTGGCTACACCTTC. Supplemented by reference TRBV29-1 and TRBJ1-2, the full variable domain reads SAVISQKPSRDICQRGTSLTIQCQVDSQVTMMFWYRQQPGQSLTLIATANQGSEATYESGFVIDKFPISRPNLTFSTLTVSNMSPEDSSIYLCSGYDDGGYTFGSGTRLTVV.

The CDR3 reads CAISPEDSPQETQYF. DNA for the CDR3: TGTGCCATCAGTCCCGAGGACAGTCCCCAAGAGACCCAGTACTTC. The rearrangement joins TRBV10-3 to TRBJ2-5; D perhaps matches TRBD1 (6 bases). The ends were cut back, 5 bases at V and 1 base at J, with 14 bases in the middle. CDR3 length equals 15 residues. Germline loops: CDR1 ENHRY, CDR2 SYGVKD.

V and J are TRBV5-4 and TRBJ1-1; tentatively, D is TRBD1 (5 bases). The CDR3 is 16 amino acids. The V end lost 0 bases, the J end lost 0 bases, and 12 bases lay between the germline ends. CDR1 is SGHNT, CDR2 YYREEE, per germline (reference sequence). CDR3 residues: CASSLDPGQMNTEAFF. In nucleotides, the CDR3 is TGTGCCAGCAGCTTGGACCCAGGGCAAATGAACACTGAAGCTTTCTTT.

CDR3 in DNA: TGCAGCGTTACCGAGGGTGGCGGTCAGCCCCAGCATTTT. Translated: CSVTEGGGQPQHF. The chain is built from TRBV29-1 and TRBJ1-5; D is unclear. There are 13 residues in the CDR3. Germline V gene data show CDR1 as SQVTM and CDR2 as ANQGSEA. Between the trimmed V and J ends, which lost 5 bases and 6 bases, there was a span of 14 bases.

The chain links TRBV5-1 to TRBJ2-3, with TRBD1 matching over 9 bases. V shed 0 bases and J 3 bases; nucleotides not matched to a gene: 2. The germline CDR1 and CDR2 sequences are SGHRS and YFSETQ. The CDR3 totals 15 residues. The CDR3 spells CASSLGTGVTDTQYF. CDR3 nucleotides: TGCGCCAGCAGCTTGGGGACAGGGGTAACAGATACGCAGTATTTT.

This rearrangement joins TRBV5-1 to TRBJ2-2; 14 nucleotides line up with TRBD2. This CDR3 is 17 amino acids long. V gave up 3 bases and J gave up 6 bases; unmatched junction bases: 7. CDR1 and CDR2 from the germline V gene are SGHRS and YFSETQ. The CDR3 loop reads CASSSRLAGGQAGELFF. DNA of the CDR3: TGCGCCAGCAGCTCCCGACTAGCGGGGGGGCAGGCCGGGGAGCTGTTTTTT.